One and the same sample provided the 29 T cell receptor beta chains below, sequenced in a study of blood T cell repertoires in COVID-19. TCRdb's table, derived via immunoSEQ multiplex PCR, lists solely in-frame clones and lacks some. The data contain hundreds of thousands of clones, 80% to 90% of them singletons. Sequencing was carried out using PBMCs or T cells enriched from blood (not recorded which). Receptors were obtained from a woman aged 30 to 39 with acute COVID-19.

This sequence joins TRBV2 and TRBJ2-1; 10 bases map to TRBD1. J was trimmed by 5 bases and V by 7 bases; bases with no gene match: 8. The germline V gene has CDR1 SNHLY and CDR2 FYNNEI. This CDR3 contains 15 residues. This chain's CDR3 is CASTKTGGAHNEQFF. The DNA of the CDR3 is TGTGCCAGCACTAAGACAGGGGGCGCGCACAATGAGCAGTTCTTC.

This CDR3 is CATSTPWGGGRSDTQYF. CDR3 coding DNA: TGTGCCACCAGCACTCCCTGGGGAGGGGGGCGCTCAGATACGCAGTATTTT. J is TRBJ2-3 and V is TRBV15; the D gene is possibly TRBD2 (7 bases). The CDR3 has 17 residues. V was cut by 4 bases and J by 4 bases, with 21 bases left in between. CDR1 is LNHNV and CDR2 is YYDKDF in the germline V gene (reference sequence).

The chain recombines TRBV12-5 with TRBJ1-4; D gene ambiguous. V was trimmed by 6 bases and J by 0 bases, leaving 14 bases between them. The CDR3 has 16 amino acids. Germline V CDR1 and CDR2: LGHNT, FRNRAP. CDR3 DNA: TGTGCTAGTGGCCCCGACACCTTTTCAACTAATGAAAAACTGTTTTTT. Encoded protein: CASGPDTFSTNEKLFF. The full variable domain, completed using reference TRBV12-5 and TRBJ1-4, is DARVTQTPRHKVTEMGQEVTMRCQPILGHNTVFWYRQTMMQGLELLAYFRNRAPLDDSGMPKDRFSAEMPDATLATLKIQPSEPRDSAVYFCASGPDTFSTNEKLFFGSGTQLSVL.

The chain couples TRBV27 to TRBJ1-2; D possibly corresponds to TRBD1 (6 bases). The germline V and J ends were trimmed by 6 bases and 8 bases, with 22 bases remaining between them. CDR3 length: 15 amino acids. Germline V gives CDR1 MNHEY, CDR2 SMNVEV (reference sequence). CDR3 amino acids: CASSQGSRVLHGYTF. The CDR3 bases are TGTGCCAGCAGCCAGGGGTCCAGGGTTTTACACGGCTACACCTTC.

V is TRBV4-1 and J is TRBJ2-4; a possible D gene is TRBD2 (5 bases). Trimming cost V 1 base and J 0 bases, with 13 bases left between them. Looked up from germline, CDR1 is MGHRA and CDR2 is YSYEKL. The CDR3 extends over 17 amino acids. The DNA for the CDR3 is TGCGCCAGCAGCCAAGGGTGGCGCCGGGGAGCCAAAAACATTCAGTACTTC. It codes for CASSQGWRRGAKNIQYF.

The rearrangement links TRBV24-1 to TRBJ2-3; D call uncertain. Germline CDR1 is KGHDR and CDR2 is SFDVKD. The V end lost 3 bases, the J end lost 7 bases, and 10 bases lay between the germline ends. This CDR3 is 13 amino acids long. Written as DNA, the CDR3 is TGTGCCACCAGTGATCAGACTGGATATACGCAGTATTTT. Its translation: CATSDQTGYTQYF.

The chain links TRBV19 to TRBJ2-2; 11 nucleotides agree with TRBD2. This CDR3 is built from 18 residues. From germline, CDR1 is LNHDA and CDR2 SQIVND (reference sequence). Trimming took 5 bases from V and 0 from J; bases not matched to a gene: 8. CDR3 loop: CASSGSSGGQANTGELFF. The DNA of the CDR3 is TGTGCCAGTAGTGGTTCTAGCGGGGGGCAGGCGAACACCGGGGAGCTGTTTTTT.

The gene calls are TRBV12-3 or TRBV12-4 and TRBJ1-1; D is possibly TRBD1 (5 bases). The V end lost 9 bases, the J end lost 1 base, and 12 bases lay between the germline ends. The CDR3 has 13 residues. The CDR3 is CASRRQRNTEAFF. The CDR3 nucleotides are TGTGCCAGTCGGAGACAGCGGAACACTGAAGCTTTCTTT.

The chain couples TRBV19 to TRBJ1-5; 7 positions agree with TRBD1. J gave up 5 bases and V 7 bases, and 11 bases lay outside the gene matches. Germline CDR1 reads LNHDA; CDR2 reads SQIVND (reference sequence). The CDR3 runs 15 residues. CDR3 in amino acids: CASKFLRQGHQPQHF. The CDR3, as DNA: TGTGCCAGTAAGTTTCTCCGACAGGGCCATCAGCCCCAGCATTTT.

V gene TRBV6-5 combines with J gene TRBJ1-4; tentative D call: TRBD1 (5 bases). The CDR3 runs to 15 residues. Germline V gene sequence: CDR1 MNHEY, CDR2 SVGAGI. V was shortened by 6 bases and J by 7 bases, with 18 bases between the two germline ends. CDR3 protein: CASSLTPGEGEKLFF. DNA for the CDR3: TGTGCCAGCAGCTTGACCCCGGGGGAGGGTGAAAAACTGTTTTTT.

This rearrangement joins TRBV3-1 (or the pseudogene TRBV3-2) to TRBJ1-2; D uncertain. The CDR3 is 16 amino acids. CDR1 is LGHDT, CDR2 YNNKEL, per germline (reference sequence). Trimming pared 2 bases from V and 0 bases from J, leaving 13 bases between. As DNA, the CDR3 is TGTGCCAGCAGCCAAATGGACTTACATACTAACTATGGCTACACCTTC. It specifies CASSQMDLHTNYGYTF.

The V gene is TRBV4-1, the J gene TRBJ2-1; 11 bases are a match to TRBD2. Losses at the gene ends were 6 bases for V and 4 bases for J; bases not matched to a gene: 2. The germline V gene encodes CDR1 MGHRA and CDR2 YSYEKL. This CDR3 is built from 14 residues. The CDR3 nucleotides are TGCGCCAGCAGTTCTAGCGGGGGGTACAATGAGCAGTTCTTC. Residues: CASSSSGGYNEQFF.

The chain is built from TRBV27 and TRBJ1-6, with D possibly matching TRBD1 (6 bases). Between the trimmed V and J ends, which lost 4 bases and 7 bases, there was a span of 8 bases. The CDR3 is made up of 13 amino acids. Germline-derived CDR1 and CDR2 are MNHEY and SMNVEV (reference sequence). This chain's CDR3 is CASSYRENSPLHF. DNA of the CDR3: TGTGCCAGCAGTTACAGGGAGAATTCACCCCTCCACTTT.

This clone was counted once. CDR3 sequence: CAISDRGSNYGYTF. The CDR3 DNA reads TGTGCCATCAGTGACAGGGGTTCAAACTATGGCTACACCTTC. The chain recombines TRBV10-3 with TRBJ1-2, with D possibly matching TRBD1 (6 bases). V was clipped by 3 bases and J by 2 bases, with 10 bases between them. The germline CDR1 and CDR2 sequences are ENHRY and SYGVKD. This CDR3 has 14 residues.

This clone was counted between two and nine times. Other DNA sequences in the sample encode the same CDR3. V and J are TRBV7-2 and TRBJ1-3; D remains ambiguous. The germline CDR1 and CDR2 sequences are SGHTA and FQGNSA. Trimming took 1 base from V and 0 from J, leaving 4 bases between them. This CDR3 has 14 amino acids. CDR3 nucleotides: TGTGCCAGCAGCTTAGACAGCTCTGGAAACACCATATATTTT. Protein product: CASSLDSSGNTIYF.

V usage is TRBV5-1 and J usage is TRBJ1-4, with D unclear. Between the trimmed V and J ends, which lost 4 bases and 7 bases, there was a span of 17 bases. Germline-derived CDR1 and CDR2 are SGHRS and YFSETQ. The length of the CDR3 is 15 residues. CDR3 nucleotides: TGCGCCAGCAGCCTGCGGCCGGGTATTGTTGAAAAACTGTTTTTT. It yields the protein CASSLRPGIVEKLFF.

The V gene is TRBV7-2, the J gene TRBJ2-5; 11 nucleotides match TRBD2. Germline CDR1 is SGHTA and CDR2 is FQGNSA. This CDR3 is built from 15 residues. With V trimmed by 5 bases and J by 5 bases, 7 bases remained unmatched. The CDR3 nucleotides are TGTGCCAGCAGCATTAGCGGGGGGGCCGGCGAGACCCAGTACTTC. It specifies CASSISGGAGETQYF.

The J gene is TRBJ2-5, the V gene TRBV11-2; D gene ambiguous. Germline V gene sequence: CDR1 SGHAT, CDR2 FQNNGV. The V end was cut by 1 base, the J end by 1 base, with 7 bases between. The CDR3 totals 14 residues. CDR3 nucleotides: TGTGCCAGCAGCTTAGTCTCTTTCCAAGAGACCCAGTACTTC. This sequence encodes CASSLVSFQETQYF.

The CDR3 DNA reads TGCAGCGTTGAGGATAACCAGGAATTCTACAATGAGCAGTTCTTC. Residues: CSVEDNQEFYNEQFF. The chain has TRBV29-1 and TRBJ2-1; D is ambiguous. This CDR3 is built from 15 residues. Germline V gene sequence: CDR1 SQVTM, CDR2 ANQGSEA. Trimming pared 3 bases from V and 3 bases from J, leaving 15 bases between.

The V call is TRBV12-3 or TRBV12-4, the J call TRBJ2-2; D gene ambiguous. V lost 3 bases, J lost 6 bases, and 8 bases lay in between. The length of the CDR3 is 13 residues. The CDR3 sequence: CASSFSEAGELFF. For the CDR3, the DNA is TGTGCCAGCAGTTTCTCAGAGGCCGGGGAGCTGTTTTTT.

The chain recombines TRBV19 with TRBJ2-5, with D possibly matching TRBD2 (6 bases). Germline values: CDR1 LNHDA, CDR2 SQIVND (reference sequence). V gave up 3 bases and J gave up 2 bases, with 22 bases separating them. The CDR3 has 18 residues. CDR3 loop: CASSMGLRMSPHQETQYF. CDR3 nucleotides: TGTGCCAGTAGTATGGGACTCAGGATGAGCCCCCATCAAGAGACCCAGTACTTC.

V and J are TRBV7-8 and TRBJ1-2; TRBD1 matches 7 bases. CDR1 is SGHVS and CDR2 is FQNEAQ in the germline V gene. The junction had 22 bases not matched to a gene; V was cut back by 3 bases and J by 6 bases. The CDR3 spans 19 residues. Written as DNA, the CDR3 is TGTGCCAGCAGCTTTCGCGGGCCCTACGGGACAGATAATGAGGATGGCTACACCTTC. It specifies CASSFRGPYGTDNEDGYTF.

This chain's CDR3 is CASSFDSYQPQHF. As DNA, the CDR3 is TGTGCCAGCAGTTTCGACAGCTATCAGCCCCAGCATTTT. This chain links TRBV12-3 or TRBV12-4 with TRBJ1-5; the D gene is possibly TRBD1 (5 bases). Trimming shortened V by 3 bases and J by 5 bases, and 8 bases separated the two germline ends. CDR3 length: 13 residues.

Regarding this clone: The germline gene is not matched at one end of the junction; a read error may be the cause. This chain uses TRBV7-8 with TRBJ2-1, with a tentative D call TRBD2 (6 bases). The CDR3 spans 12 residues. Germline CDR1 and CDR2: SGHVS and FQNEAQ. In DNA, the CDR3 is TGTGCCAGCAGCTTCGGGTGGACGGAGGGTATCTTC. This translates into CASSFGWTEGIF.

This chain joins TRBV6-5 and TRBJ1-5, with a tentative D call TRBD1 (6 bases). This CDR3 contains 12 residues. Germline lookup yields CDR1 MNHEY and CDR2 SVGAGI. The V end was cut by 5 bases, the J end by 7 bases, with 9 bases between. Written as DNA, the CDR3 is TGTGCCAGCAGTACCCAGGGGCAGCCCCAGCATTTT. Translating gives CASSTQGQPQHF.

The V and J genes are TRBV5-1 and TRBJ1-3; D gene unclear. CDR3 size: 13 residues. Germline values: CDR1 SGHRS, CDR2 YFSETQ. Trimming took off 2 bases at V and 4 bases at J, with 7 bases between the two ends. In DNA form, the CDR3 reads TGCGCCAGCAGCTTCCCGGGAGGAAACACCATATATTTT. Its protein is CASSFPGGNTIYF.

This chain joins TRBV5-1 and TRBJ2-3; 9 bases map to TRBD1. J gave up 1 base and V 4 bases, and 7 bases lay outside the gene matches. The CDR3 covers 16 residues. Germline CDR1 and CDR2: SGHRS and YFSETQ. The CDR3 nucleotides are TGCGCCAGCAGCGCTGGGACAGGGCCGCGCACAGATACGCAGTATTTT. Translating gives CASSAGTGPRTDTQYF.

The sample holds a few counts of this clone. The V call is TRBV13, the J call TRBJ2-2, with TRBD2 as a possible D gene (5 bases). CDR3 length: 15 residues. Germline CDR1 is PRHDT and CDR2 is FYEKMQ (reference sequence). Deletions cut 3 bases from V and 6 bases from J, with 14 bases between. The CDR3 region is CASSLKTTIPGELFF. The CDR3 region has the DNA TGTGCCAGCAGCTTGAAGACTACGATCCCCGGGGAGCTGTTTTTT.

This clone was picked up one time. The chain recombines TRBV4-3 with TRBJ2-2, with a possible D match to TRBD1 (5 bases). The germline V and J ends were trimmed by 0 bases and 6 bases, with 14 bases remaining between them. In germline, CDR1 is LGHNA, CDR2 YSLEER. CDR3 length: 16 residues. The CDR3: CASSQDLGPSSGELFF. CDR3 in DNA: TGCGCCAGCAGCCAAGATCTGGGGCCGAGCTCCGGGGAGCTGTTTTTT.